Listed below are T cell receptor beta chains from one sample, sequenced in a study of cytomegalovirus exposure and HLA in healthy donors. Using immunoSEQ multiplex PCR, the repertoire was profiled, and TCRdb retains in-frame clones only, with some absent. This sample's table reports about 130,000 clones. The sequencing sample was made of PBMCs. These receptors originate from a man between 40 and 49 years old in good health and CMV-seronegative. The conserved cysteine and the conserved F or W are not part of the CDR3 here. The order of the fields is V gene, CDR3 protein.

TRBV5-1 | ASSLDQGDTQY
TRBV5-1 | ASTGTGGETQY
TRBV11-2 | ASSSWGGIQETQY
TRBV27 | ASVPYGSQDLFYNYGYT
TRBV7-2 | ASSTDRYGYT
TRBV6-4 | ASSDLAEYDNEQF
TRBV29-1 | SVERQGGHTEAF
TRBV6-5 | ASRPTGTNYGYT
TRBV15 | ATSRDRGRGGAQY
TRBV11-3 | ASSPPAGGIAKNIQY
TRBV30 | AWMEGNTIY
TRBV19 | ASSIVWLTTDTQY
TRBV5-1 | ASSLGPLRGNTEAF
TRBV11-3 | ASSPHAVADTQY
TRBV6-1 | ASSVGLAGAGGSPDTQY
TRBV6-6 | ASRGAGGTYEQY
TRBV11-3 | ASSKRTGVDEQF
TRBV5-6 | ASSLDKVEQETQY
TRBV27 | ASSLFRGSYNEQF
TRBV30 | AWQGQPNNSPLH
TRBV14 | ASSQIRATGELF
TRBV7-2 | ASSLGWLRGSYEQY
TRBV7-9 | ASSRGQLGANVLT
TRBV7-2 | ASSQDIRNEQF
TRBV5-6 | ASSLWASGRTGELF
TRBV11-2 | ASSPHGQGVYEQY
TRBV4-1 | ASSQAGLAYTDTQY
TRBV4-1 | ASSQSVSGVYNEQF
TRBV4-2 | ASSQDGASGSRGKF
TRBV28 | ASSLWTSGGNEQF
TRBV7-9 | ASSSYNYGYT
TRBV28 | ASSRYRALNTEAF
TRBV11-3 | ASSPSSVNTGELF
TRBV9 | ASTDSGVDTNTGELF
TRBV4-1 | ASSPEASGMYEQY
TRBV9 | ASSEGQRSPVRNQPQH
TRBV6-5 | ASSYWRGEQY
TRBV5-6 | ASSLPGNYTEAF
TRBV30 | AWRPRGNTEAF
TRBV29-1 | SVRAGDYEQY
TRBV5-6 | ASSLGDTNYGYT
TRBV5-1 | ASGTSGSVDTQY
TRBV5-1 | ASSLALAGPPRELF
TRBV7-3 | ASSLQPSGDTQY
TRBV5-4 | ASSSVQGATEAF
TRBV10-3 | AISRTSGAYEQY
TRBV5-4 | ASSGTGTVNTEAF
TRBV4-1 | ASSQEGLAGSWEQY
TRBV18 | ASSHSGSSYEQY
TRBV13 | ASSLDSGRWGSGANVLT
TRBV27 | ASSPRPFSGEKLF
TRBV19 | ASSRTLNTEAF
TRBV27 | ASSLWLAGNTEQF
TRBV9 | ASSGDRGTPTGELF
TRBV6-5 | ASSYFPTTSTDTQY
TRBV5-5 | ASSLVLGDTEAF
TRBV5-1 | ASSARQGAGEKLF
TRBV11-3 | ASSAQGGGTEAF
TRBV28 | ASSLPLGGGTEAF